This T cell receptor (beta chain) originates from a study of cytomegalovirus exposure and HLA in healthy donors. The study's findings and limits: An analysis done earlier found most TCR beta V segments productive about 87% or about 30% of the time. A later look showed TCR association rates differing by HLA locus, highest for DRB1 and lowest for HLA-C. Later analysis identified around 15,000 TCR beta sequences associated with HLA alleles, using a false discovery rate threshold of 0.05.

This CDR3 has 12 residues. Trimming left V 9 bases short and J 3 bases short, with 12 bases between. As for this clone: Its antigen is unknown.

Primers for the PCR totalled 60 Vbeta and 13 Jbeta. TCRdb's copy holds only in-frame clones and misses some; the assay was immunoSEQ multiplex PCR. Of over 150,000 clones listed, approximately 85% were seen once; the top ten hold around 4.9%. The receptor was derived from a girl between 10 and 17 years old in good health and CMV-seropositive. J is TRBJ2-7 and V is TRBV23-1; the D gene is possibly TRBD2 (6 bases). Being an ORF, TRBV23-1 has a function that is uncertain. Material: PBMCs. The CDR3 is CASVLGGYEQYF. The CDR3 DNA is TGCGCCAGTGTGCTGGGAGGCTACGAGCAGTACTTC.